This T cell receptor (beta chain) was observed in a study of blood T cell repertoires in COVID-19. Whole-study context: Samples of COVID-19 (acute and convalescent) were obtained from the United States, Italy and Spain. Nucleic acid was either cDNA or gDNA, and it came from T cells, B-cell-depleted T cells, or PBMCs.

V lost 3 bases to trimming and J lost 7 bases; unmatched junction nucleotides: 6. CDR1 is DFQATT and CDR2 is SNEGSKA in the germline V gene (reference sequence). The CDR3 length is 13 residues. This clone occurred once. Original methodology: Amplification of reference gene primers was used by the study to estimate nucleated cell counts. Using immunoSEQ multiplex PCR, the repertoire was profiled, and TCRdb retains in-frame clones only, with some absent. D and trimming were read from the DNA, whereas the V and J calls and clone size are those reported in that table. The top ten hold roughly 4.5% of the sample, which has some 140,000 clones, 85% seen once.

V and J are TRBV20-1 and TRBJ1-1; 9 nucleotides line up with TRBD1. The sample taken for sequencing was peripheral blood. The receptor was derived from a human donor in a cohort sampled during active COVID-19. The CDR3 region has the DNA TGCAGTGCTAGTCGGACAGGGGTAAATGAAGCTTTCTTT. This translates into CSASRTGVNEAFF.